Listed below are T cell receptor beta chains from one sample, sequenced in a study of CD8 T cells in ankylosing spondylitis. TCRdb re-derived calls from the 5' RACE reads in MiXCR, one entry per CDR3 protein. The sample records around 140,000 distinct CDR3 sequences, roughly a sixth being singletons. The sequenced material came from blood, either unsorted or a sorted T cell fraction (not recorded which). The receptors shown here come from a male donor with ankylosing spondylitis. The CDR3 runs from the conserved cysteine through the conserved F or W. Each record gives: D gene, V gene, clone size, J gene, CDR3 DNA, CDR3 protein. The D gene is left open where the match is weak. Where a row states a size, it is once, few, many or the class of an expanded clone; other rows omit it.

TRBD1,TRBV27,-,TRBJ1-1,TGTGCCAGCAGTTGGGACAGGGGCATGAACACTGAAGCTTTCTTT,CASSWDRGMNTEAFF
TRBD1,TRBV29-1,many,TRBJ2-1,TGCAGCGCCGAGGACAGGGAGCAGTTCTTC,CSAEDREQFF
TRBD2,TRBV14,-,TRBJ2-1,TGTGCCAGCAGCCAAGTCTTCACTAGCGTTTACAATGAGCAGTTCTTC,CASSQVFTSVYNEQFF
TRBD2,TRBV7-2,few,TRBJ2-7,TGTGCCAGCAGCTTACGAATAGCGGGAGGGCGATACGAGCAGTACTTC,CASSLRIAGGRYEQYF
-,TRBV14,-,TRBJ2-7,TGTGCCAGCAGCCACTCTAGGACGGACATGAACGAGCAGTACTTC,CASSHSRTDMNEQYF
-,TRBV15,many,TRBJ2-2,TGTGCCACCAGCAGCCGGGACAAGTCGAACACCGGGGAGCTGTTTTTT,CATSSRDKSNTGELFF
-,TRBV7-9,-,TRBJ2-5,TGTGCCAGCAGCCCTAGGGCGGTAGAGGTGACGTGGGAGACCCAGTACTTC,CASSPRAVEVTWETQYF
-,TRBV3-1,few,TRBJ2-7,TGTGCCAGCAGCCACGGATCCTACGAGCAGTACTTC,CASSHGSYEQYF
TRBD2,TRBV7-9,-,TRBJ2-1,TGTGCCAGCAGATTCGGGGCGGGAGGGCTCTTTGACAATGAGCAGTTCTTC,CASRFGAGGLFDNEQFF
-,TRBV7-3,-,TRBJ2-1,TGTGCCAGCAGCCCATATCGGAGCTCCTACAATGAGCAGTTCTTC,CASSPYRSSYNEQFF
-,TRBV28,-,TRBJ1-3,TGTGCCAGCAGTTTGTCAGGGACTGGAAACACCATATATTTT,CASSLSGTGNTIYF
TRBD1,TRBV7-9,-,TRBJ2-7,TGTGCCAGCAGCAACCCGGGACAGGGGTACGAGCAGTACTTC,CASSNPGQGYEQYF
TRBD2,TRBV13,-,TRBJ2-7,TGTGCCAGCAGCCCGGCGGGACTAGCGGGATACGAGCAGTACTTC,CASSPAGLAGYEQYF
-,TRBV6-6,-,TRBJ2-7,TGTGCCAGCAGTTACGTGCAGGGTAACGAGCAGTACTTC,CASSYVQGNEQYF
-,TRBV3-1,-,TRBJ2-7,TGTGCCAGCAGCCAAGGATCAGGGACTTATAATGAGCAGTACTTC,CASSQGSGTYNEQYF
-,TRBV29-1,once,TRBJ2-1,TGCAGCGTTAGGGGCCGACACAATGAGCAGTTCTTC,CSVRGRHNEQFF
TRBD2,TRBV24-1,-,TRBJ2-1,TGTGCCACCAGTGATTACTCTAGCGGGAGGGTGTATGAGCAGTTCTTC,CATSDYSSGRVYEQFF
-,TRBV6-2/TRBV6-3,few,TRBJ2-1,TGTGCCAGCAGTTACACAGAGTTGTGGAGTGAGCAGTTCTTC,CASSYTELWSEQFF
-,TRBV3-1,-,TRBJ2-7,TGTGCCAGCAGCCAAGGGAGAGGAGGATCTGACTTC,CASSQGRGGSDF
-,TRBV28,-,TRBJ2-7,TGTGCCAGCAGTTTACGGGTGGACGAGCAGTACTTC,CASSLRVDEQYF
-,TRBV29-1,-,TRBJ2-2,TGCAGCGTCAAGGGGGGTCTTGGGGACGAAATAAGCACCGGGGAGCTGTTTTTT,CSVKGGLGDEISTGELFF
-,TRBV28,many,TRBJ2-7,TGTGCCAGCAGTACGGACAGCTACGAGCAGTACTTC,CASSTDSYEQYF
-,TRBV28,-,TRBJ2-5,TGTGCCAGCAGCCTCTTCGTAGCGGCCGGAACCCAGTACTTC,CASSLFVAAGTQYF
-,TRBV4-2,-,TRBJ2-7,TGTGCCAGCAGCCAAGGTCCTCTTTCCGAGCAGTACTTC,CASSQGPLSEQYF
-,TRBV24-1,few,TRBJ2-2,TGTGCCACCAGTGGTGTTACAGGAGACAACACCGGGGAGCTGTTTTTT,CATSGVTGDNTGELFF
-,TRBV13,few,TRBJ2-2,TGTGCCAGCAGCCTAGACTACTCCGGGGAGCTGTTTTTT,CASSLDYSGELFF
-,TRBV4-2,few,TRBJ2-1,TGTGCCAGCAGCCAGGTGTGGAATGAGCAGTTCTTC,CASSQVWNEQFF
-,TRBV27,few,TRBJ2-7,TGTGCCAGCAGTGGCTTAGCGAGGTGGGAGCAGTACTTC,CASSGLARWEQYF
TRBD1,TRBV20-1,many,TRBJ1-6,TGCAGTGCTGGTCCCGGGACAGGAACACCCCTCCACTTT,CSAGPGTGTPLHF
TRBD1,TRBV27,few,TRBJ2-2,TGTGCCAGCAGTTTTCAGGGGGCAGCTGTCACCGGGGAGCTGTTTTTT,CASSFQGAAVTGELFF
-,TRBV27,few,TRBJ2-1,TGTGCCAGCAGTTTTGGGTTGTCCTACAATGAGCAGTTCTTC,CASSFGLSYNEQFF
-,TRBV19,-,TRBJ2-3,TGTGCCAGTAATTCCCCACTCTTGCTTAATACGCAGTATTTT,CASNSPLLLNTQYF
TRBD1,TRBV28,-,TRBJ2-1,TGTGCCAGCAGTTTACTAGGCTATAAACAGGGGGGCTACAATGAGCAGTTCTTC,CASSLLGYKQGGYNEQFF
-,TRBV27,few,TRBJ2-2,TGTGCCAGCAGTTTACCCCCGGGCGGCACCGGGGAGCTGTTTTTT,CASSLPPGGTGELFF
-,TRBV5-1,-,TRBJ2-5,TGCGCCAGCAGCTTGGGGTCAGGTCCAAACCCCCAGTACTTC,CASSLGSGPNPQYF
-,TRBV29-1,few,TRBJ1-1,TGCAGCGTTGGCACCGAACAAGCTTTCTTT,CSVGTEQAFF
-,TRBV7-9,-,TRBJ2-7,TGTGCCAGCAGCTTAAAGGACTTTACCTACGAGCAGTACTTC,CASSLKDFTYEQYF
TRBD2,TRBV6-6,few,TRBJ2-1,TGTGCCAGCAGTCCATCCGGGGGGGAGCAGTTCTTC,CASSPSGGEQFF
-,TRBV29-1,many,TRBJ2-7,TGCAGCGTTGTGGTGGGCTACACTTCCTACGAGCAGTACTTC,CSVVVGYTSYEQYF
-,TRBV20-1,-,TRBJ2-4,TGCAGTGCTAGAGAGTCCTGGGGTAGCCAGGGAAACATTCAGTACTTC,CSARESWGSQGNIQYF